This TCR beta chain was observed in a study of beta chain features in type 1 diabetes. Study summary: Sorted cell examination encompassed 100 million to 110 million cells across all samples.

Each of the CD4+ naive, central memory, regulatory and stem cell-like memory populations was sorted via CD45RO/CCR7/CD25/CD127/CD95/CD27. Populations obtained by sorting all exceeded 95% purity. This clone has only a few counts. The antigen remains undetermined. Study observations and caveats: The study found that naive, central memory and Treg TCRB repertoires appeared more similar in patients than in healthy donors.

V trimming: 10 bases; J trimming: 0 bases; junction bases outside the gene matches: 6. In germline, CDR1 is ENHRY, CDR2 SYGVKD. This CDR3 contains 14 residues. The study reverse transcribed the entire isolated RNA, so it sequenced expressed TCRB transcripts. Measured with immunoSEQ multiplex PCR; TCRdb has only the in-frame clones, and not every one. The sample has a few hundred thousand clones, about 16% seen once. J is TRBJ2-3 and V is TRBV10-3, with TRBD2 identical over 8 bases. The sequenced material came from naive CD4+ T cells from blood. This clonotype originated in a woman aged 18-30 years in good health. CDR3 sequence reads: CASRKRESTDTQYF. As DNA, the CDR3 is TGTGCCAGCCGGAAGCGGGAGAGCACAGATACGCAGTATTTT.